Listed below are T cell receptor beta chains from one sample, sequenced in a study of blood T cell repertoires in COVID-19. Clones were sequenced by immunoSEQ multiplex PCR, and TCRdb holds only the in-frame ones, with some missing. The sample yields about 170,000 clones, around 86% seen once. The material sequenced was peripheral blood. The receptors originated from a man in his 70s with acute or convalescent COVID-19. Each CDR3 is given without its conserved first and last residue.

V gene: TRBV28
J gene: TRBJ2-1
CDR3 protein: ASSTTSGRANYNEQF

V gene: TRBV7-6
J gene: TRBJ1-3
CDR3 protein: ASTPRPDRGSGNTIY

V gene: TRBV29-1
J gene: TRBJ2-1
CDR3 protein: SAPWTGTYNEQF

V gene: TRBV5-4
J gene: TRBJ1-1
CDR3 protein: ASSLGGTSLKEAF

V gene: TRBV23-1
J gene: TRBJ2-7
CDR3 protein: ASLSSREGSYEQY

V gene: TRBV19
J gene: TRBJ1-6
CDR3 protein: ASSMGQGAPLH

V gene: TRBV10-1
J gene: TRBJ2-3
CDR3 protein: ASSALGGDSTDTQY

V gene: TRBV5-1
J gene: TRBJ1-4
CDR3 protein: ASSLRGGAEKLF

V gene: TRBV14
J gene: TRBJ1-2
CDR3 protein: ASSQDLAEDYGYT

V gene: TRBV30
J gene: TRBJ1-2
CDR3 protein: AWSAGQGGYGYT

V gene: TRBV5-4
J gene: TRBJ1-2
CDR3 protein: ASSSRQGASGYT

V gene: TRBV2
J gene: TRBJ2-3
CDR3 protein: ASSRGAGTDTQY

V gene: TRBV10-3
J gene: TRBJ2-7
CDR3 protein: AISESQGQY

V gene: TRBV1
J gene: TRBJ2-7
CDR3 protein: TSSRGLAAPYEQY

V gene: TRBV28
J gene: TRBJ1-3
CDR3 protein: ASSSIERTDSGNTIY

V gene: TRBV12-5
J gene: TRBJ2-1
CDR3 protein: ASGLGQGEF

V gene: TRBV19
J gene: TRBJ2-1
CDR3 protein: ASSRAAAYNEQF

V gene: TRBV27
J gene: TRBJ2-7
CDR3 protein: ASSLKQGAGEQY

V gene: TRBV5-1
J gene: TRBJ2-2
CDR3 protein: ASSLQGPGWTGELF

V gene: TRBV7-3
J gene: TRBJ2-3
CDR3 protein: ASSLNQGGDTQY

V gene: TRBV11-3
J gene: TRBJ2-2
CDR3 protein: ASSEGNTGELF